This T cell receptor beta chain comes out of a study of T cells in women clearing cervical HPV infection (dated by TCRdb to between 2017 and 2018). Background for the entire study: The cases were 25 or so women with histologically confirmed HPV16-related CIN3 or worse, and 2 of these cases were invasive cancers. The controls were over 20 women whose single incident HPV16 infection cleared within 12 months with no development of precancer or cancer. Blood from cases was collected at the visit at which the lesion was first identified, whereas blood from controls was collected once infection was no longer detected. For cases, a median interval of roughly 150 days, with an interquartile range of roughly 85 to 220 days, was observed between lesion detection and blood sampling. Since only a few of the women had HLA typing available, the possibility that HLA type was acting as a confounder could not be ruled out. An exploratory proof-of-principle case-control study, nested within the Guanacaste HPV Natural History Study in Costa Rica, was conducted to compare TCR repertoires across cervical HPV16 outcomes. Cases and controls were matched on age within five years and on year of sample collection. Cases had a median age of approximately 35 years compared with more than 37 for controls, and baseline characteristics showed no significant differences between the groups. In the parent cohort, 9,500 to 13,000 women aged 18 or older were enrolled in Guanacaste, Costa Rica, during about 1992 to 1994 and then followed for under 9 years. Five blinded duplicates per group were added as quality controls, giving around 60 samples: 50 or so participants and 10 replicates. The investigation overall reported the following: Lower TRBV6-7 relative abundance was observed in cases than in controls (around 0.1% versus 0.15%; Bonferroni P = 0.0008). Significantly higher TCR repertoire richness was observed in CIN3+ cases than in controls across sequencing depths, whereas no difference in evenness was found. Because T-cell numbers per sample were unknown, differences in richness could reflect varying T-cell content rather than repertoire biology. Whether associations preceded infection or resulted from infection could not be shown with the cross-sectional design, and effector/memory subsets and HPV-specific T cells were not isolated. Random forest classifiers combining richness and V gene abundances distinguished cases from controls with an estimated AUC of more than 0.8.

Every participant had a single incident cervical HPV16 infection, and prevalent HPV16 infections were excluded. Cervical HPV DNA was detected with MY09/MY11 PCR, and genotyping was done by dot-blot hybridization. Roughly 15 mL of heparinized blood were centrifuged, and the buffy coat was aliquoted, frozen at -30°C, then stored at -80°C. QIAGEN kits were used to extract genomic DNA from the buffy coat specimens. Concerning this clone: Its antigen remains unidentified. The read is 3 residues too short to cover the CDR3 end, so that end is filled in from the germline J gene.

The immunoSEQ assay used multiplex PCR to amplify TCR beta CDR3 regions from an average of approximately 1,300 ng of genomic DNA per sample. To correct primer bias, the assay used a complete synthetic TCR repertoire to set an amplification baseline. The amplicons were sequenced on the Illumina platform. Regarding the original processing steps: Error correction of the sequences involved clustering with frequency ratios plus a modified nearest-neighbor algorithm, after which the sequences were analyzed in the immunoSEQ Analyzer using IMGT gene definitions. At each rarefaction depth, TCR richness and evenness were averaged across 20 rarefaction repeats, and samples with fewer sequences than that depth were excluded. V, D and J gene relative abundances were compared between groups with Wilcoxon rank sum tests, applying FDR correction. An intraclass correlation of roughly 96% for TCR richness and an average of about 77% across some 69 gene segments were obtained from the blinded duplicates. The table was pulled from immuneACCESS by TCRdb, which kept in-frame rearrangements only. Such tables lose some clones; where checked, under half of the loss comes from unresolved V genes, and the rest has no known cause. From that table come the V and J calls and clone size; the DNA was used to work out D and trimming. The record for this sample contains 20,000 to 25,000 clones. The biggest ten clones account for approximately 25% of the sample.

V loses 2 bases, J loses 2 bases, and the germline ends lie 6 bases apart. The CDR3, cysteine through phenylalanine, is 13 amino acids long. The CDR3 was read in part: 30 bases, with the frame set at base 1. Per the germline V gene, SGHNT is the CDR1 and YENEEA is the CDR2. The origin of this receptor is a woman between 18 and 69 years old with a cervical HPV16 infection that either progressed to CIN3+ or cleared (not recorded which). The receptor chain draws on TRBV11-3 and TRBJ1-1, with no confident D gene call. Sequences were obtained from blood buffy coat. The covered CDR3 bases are TGTGCCAGCAGCTTAAGCGATAACACTGAA. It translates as CASSLSDNTE. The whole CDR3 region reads CASSLSDNTEAFF. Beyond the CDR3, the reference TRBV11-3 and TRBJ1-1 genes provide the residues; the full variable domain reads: EAGVVQSPRYKIIEKKQPVAFWCNPISGHNTLYWYLQNLGQGPELLIRYENEEAVDDSQLPKDRFSAERLKGVDSTLKIQPAELGDSAVYLCASSLSDNTEAFFGQGTRLTVV.